Each of the 27 T cell receptor beta chains below was sequenced from the same sample in a study of monozygotic twins with inflammatory bowel disease. TCRdb processed the 5' RACE reads again and assigns one entry to each CDR3 protein, with no DNA. The sample has approximately 400,000 distinct CDR3 sequences, and its top ten clones hold 2% to 2.5%. Sequencing was carried out using blood. All receptors come from a human donor with ulcerative colitis or Crohn's disease, or a healthy co-twin of an affected twin (not recorded which).

The chain recombines TRBV7-8 with TRBJ2-5; with no DNA, the TCRdb D assignment of TRBD1 cannot be verified. This CDR3 region has 17 residues. Germline assignment: CDR1 SGHVS and CDR2 FQNEAQ. CDR3 region: CASSLELGGGVQETQYF.

V usage is TRBV24-1 and J usage is TRBJ2-6. The CDR3 sequence is 16 residues long. Germline V gene sequence: CDR1 KGHDR, CDR2 SFDVKD. CDR3 loop: CATSDPVGPGANVLTF.

The chain combines TRBV18 with TRBJ1-1. Germline V lookup: CDR1 KGHSH, CDR2 LQKENI. The CDR3 loop spans 13 amino acids. The CDR3 is CASSPPGSLEAFF.

V usage is TRBV5-1 and J usage is TRBJ2-1; TCRdb reports TRBD1, a call that lacks DNA to check it against. The germline gives CDR1 SGHRS, CDR2 YFSETQ. This CDR3 region has 15 residues. CDR3 sequence: CASSPLRGGRVEQFF.

This chain connects TRBV7-6 to TRBJ1-5. The CDR3 contains 13 residues. The germline CDR1 and CDR2 sequences are SGHVS and FNYEAQ. CDR3 region: CASSFSLNQPQHF. Full variable domain (rest looked up from reference TRBV7-6 and TRBJ1-5): GAGVSQSPRYKVTKRGQDVALRCDPISGHVSLYWYRQALGQGPEFLTYFNYEAQQDKSGLPNDRFSAERPEGSISTLTIQRTEQRDSAMYRCASSFSLNQPQHFGDGTRLSIL.

V is TRBV5-1 and J is TRBJ2-3. Germline loops: CDR1 SGHRS, CDR2 YFSETQ. This CDR3 has 13 residues. The CDR3 is CASTTSSTDTQDF.

The chain uses TRBV20-1 and TRBJ1-4. CDR3 length equals 11 residues. Germline CDR1 and CDR2: DFQATT and SNEGSKA (reference sequence). The CDR3 region is CSAPEREKLFF.

This sequence joins TRBV29-1 and TRBJ1-1; without DNA, the TCRdb call of TRBD1 cannot be checked. The CDR3 consists of 15 residues. Germline assignment: CDR1 SQVTM and CDR2 ANQGSEA. The CDR3 sequence is CSVAGTASMNTEAFF.

The chain has TRBV12-3 or TRBV12-4 and TRBJ1-2. The CDR3 has 14 amino acids. CDR3 region: CASGAQRGIYGYTF.

The J gene is TRBJ1-3, the V gene TRBV7-2; the TRBD1 assignment by TCRdb is unverifiable without DNA. CDR1 and CDR2 (germline): SGHTA, FQGNSA. The CDR3 length is 15 residues. This chain's CDR3 is CASSWTGTGGNTIYF.

CDR3 region: CASSIDDGKTQYF. The chain links TRBV19 to TRBJ2-5; TCRdb's D call, TRBD1, is unchecked because there is no DNA. Germline V gene data show CDR1 as LNHDA and CDR2 as SQIVND (reference sequence). The length of the CDR3 is 13 residues. Variable domain in full (rest from reference TRBV19 and TRBJ2-5): DGGITQSPKYLFRKEGQNVTLSCEQNLNHDAMYWYRQDPGQGLRLIYYSQIVNDFQKGDIAEGYSVSREKKESFPLTVTSAQKNPTAFYLCASSIDDGKTQYFGPGTRLLVL.

This chain links TRBV10-3 with TRBJ1-2; TCRdb calls TRBD1, which cannot be checked without DNA. The CDR3 runs 16 residues. Germline V gene sequence: CDR1 ENHRY, CDR2 SYGVKD. This CDR3 reads CAISVLGQGPDYGYTF.

V gene TRBV5-1 combines with J gene TRBJ2-2. Germline V CDR1 and CDR2: SGHRS, YFSETQ. This CDR3 is built from 14 residues. This CDR3 is CASSPATVNGELFF.

The chain recombines TRBV3-1 with TRBJ2-7; TCRdb lists TRBD1, though no DNA is available to test this call. The CDR3 contains 14 residues. CDR1 and CDR2 (germline): LGHDT, YNNKEL (reference sequence). CDR3 sequence reads: CASSQGTGAYEQYF.

The chain has TRBV12-3 or TRBV12-4 and TRBJ2-3; TCRdb lists TRBD1, though no DNA is available to test this call. This CDR3 comprises 15 residues. CDR3 loop: CASSRAGAVTDTQYF.

V usage is TRBV29-1 and J usage is TRBJ2-5. Looked up from germline, CDR1 is SQVTM and CDR2 is ANQGSEA. This CDR3 has 12 residues. The CDR3 loop is CSVVLQQETQYF.

The chain combines TRBV3-1 with TRBJ2-1. The germline V gene encodes CDR1 LGHDT and CDR2 YNNKEL (reference sequence). The CDR3 spans 13 residues. CDR3: CASSQGDGSEQFF.

The chain carries TRBV28 and TRBJ2-7; there is no DNA to check the TCRdb D call of TRBD1. The CDR3 covers 17 residues. Germline CDR1 and CDR2: MDHEN and SYDVKM. The CDR3 sequence is CASSGYGTGTGGYEQYF.

The chain recombines TRBV7-2 with TRBJ2-7. CDR1 and CDR2 (germline): SGHTA, FQGNSA. The CDR3 sequence is 15 residues long. The CDR3 sequence is CASSLGAGNQGEQYF. The whole variable domain, filled in from reference TRBV7-2 and TRBJ2-7, reads GAGVSQSPSNKVTEKGKDVELRCDPISGHTALYWYRQSLGQGLEFLIYFQGNSAPDKSGLPSDRFSAERTGGSVSTLTIQRTQQEDSAVYLCASSLGAGNQGEQYFGPGTRLTVT.

The chain recombines TRBV12-3 or TRBV12-4 with TRBJ1-1. This CDR3 has 14 amino acids. CDR3 protein: CASSLGALVGGAFF.

This rearrangement joins TRBV29-1 to TRBJ2-1; TCRdb proposes TRBD2, but this gene call is untestable without DNA. Germline V lookup: CDR1 SQVTM, CDR2 ANQGSEA. The CDR3 contains 16 residues. CDR3 region: CSVEAASGRAYNEQFF.

The genes are TRBV20-1 and TRBJ2-5; TCRdb returns TRBD1, unconfirmable since there is no DNA. The CDR3 totals 14 residues. Germline V lookup: CDR1 DFQATT, CDR2 SNEGSKA (reference sequence). CDR3 sequence: CSAPGTATQETQYF.

V usage is TRBV5-1 and J usage is TRBJ1-2. CDR1 and CDR2 from the germline V gene are SGHRS and YFSETQ. The CDR3 is 12 amino acids. The CDR3 reads CASSLDDYGYTF.

The chain has TRBV11-1 and TRBJ2-7; TCRdb returns TRBD1, unconfirmable since there is no DNA. CDR1 and CDR2 (germline): SGHAT, FQDESV (reference sequence). The CDR3 is 19 amino acids. This chain's CDR3 is CASSKRDREGRFDPDEQYF.

The chain uses TRBV2 and TRBJ2-7; the D gene TCRdb calls, TRBD1, cannot be checked with no DNA. The CDR3 is made up of 11 amino acids. Per the germline V gene, CDR1 is SNHLY and CDR2 is FYNNEI. CDR3 in amino acids: CASSRGNEQYF.

The chain has TRBV15 and TRBJ2-7; TCRdb's D call, TRBD1, is unchecked because there is no DNA. This CDR3 is 14 amino acids long. The germline V gene has CDR1 LNHNV and CDR2 YYDKDF (reference sequence). This CDR3 is CATRPDRVSYEQYF.

V is TRBV7-9 and J is TRBJ2-2; TCRdb names TRBD1, which stays unverified in the absence of DNA. The germline V gene has CDR1 SEHNR and CDR2 FQNEAQ (reference sequence). The CDR3 has 17 residues. CDR3: CASSLAEGQGGTGELFF. Complete variable domain (other parts from reference TRBV7-9 and TRBJ2-2): DTGVSQNPRHKITKRGQNVTFRCDPISEHNRLYWYRQTLGQGPEFLTYFQNEAQLEKSRLLSDRFSAERPKGSFSTLEIQRTEQGDSAMYLCASSLAEGQGGTGELFFGEGSRLTVL.